Following are 29 T cell receptor beta chains from one sample sequenced in a study of shared clonotypes between healthy human individuals. Data came from immunoSEQ multiplex PCR; TCRdb stores just in-frame clones and leaves some out. The sample yields approximately 1,000,000 clones, roughly 80% seen once. Source material: memory CD4+ T cells from PBMCs. The subset is: CD45RA-negative fraction. Receptors were obtained from a man aged 18 to 29 in good health. Some clones in this sample may be carry-over from other donors' samples.

This chain joins TRBV5-1 and TRBJ1-2; weak D call: TRBD1 (6 bases). Trimming cost V 6 bases and J 0 bases, with 12 bases left between them. The CDR3 is 14 amino acids. Germline lookup yields CDR1 SGHRS and CDR2 YFSETQ. The DNA for the CDR3 is TGCGCCAGCACCAGGGGCGAGGCTAACTATGGCTACACCTTC. Translating gives CASTRGEANYGYTF.

Notes on this clone: A junction boundary mismatches the germline segment, possibly from a read error. Other DNA sequences from this sample encode an identical CDR3 as well. The V call is TRBV2, the J call TRBJ2-6; 8 bases are a match to TRBD1. The CDR3 length is 17 residues. Germline V lookup: CDR1 SNHLY, CDR2 FYNNEI. CDR3 residues: CASREGQGNSGANVLTF. CDR3 nucleotides: TGTGCCAGCAGGGAAGGACAGGGCAACTCTGGGGCCAACGTCCTGACTTTC.

CDR3 loop: CASSILGGTDTQYF. CDR3 bases: TGTGCCAGTAGTATTCTTGGCGGCACAGATACGCAGTATTTT. The J gene is TRBJ2-3, the V gene TRBV19; D is unresolved. The V and J ends lost 3 bases and 1 base respectively, with 8 bases between them. CDR3 length: 14 amino acids. Germline lookup yields CDR1 LNHDA and CDR2 SQIVND (reference sequence).

The chain joins TRBV7-9 to TRBJ2-1, with 9 bases matching TRBD2. V lost 5 bases and J lost 2; bases outside the gene matches: 4. The CDR3 runs to 15 residues. CDR1 and CDR2 from the germline V gene are SEHNR and FQNEAQ (reference sequence). The CDR3 DNA reads as TGTGCCAGCAGCCCGACTAGCGGTCCCTACAATGAGCAGTTCTTC. Translation gives CASSPTSGPYNEQFF.

This chain uses TRBV7-3 with TRBJ2-2; 10 nucleotides match TRBD2. V shed 3 bases and J 7 bases; nucleotides not matched to a gene: 5. The CDR3 covers 15 residues. Germline V CDR1 and CDR2: SGHTA, FQGTGA. The CDR3 sequence: CASSLLAGEFGELFF. DNA of the CDR3: TGTGCCAGCAGCTTGCTAGCGGGAGAGTTCGGGGAGCTGTTTTTT.

Many counts were recorded for this clone. CDR3 nucleotides: TGTGCCAGCAGCCACCGCTTCTTGGGGACTGAAGCTTTCTTT. Protein sequence: CASSHRFLGTEAFF. The genes are TRBV7-2 and TRBJ1-1; D is unresolved. V shed 5 bases and J shed 5 bases, with 15 bases lying between them. The germline V gene encodes CDR1 SGHTA and CDR2 FQGNSA. This CDR3 is 14 amino acids long. The full variable domain, with the rest looked up from reference TRBV7-2 and TRBJ1-1, is GAGVSQSPSNKVTEKGKDVELRCDPISGHTALYWYRQSLGQGLEFLIYFQGNSAPDKSGLPSDRFSAERTGGSVSTLTIQRTQQEDSAVYLCASSHRFLGTEAFFGQGTRLTVV.

Regarding this clone: Different DNA sequences within this sample yield the same CDR3. This chain's CDR3 is CASSLARETQYF. CDR3 DNA sequence: TGTGCCAGCAGCTTGGCGCGGGAGACCCAGTACTTC. The chain combines TRBV5-4 with TRBJ2-5; D is undetermined. Trimming cost V 0 bases and J 5 bases, with 5 bases left between them. CDR1 SGHNT and CDR2 YYREEE come from the germline V gene (reference sequence). This CDR3 has 12 amino acids. Supplemented by reference TRBV5-4 and TRBJ2-5, the full variable domain reads ETGVTQSPTHLIKTRGQQVTLRCSSQSGHNTVSWYQQALGQGPQFIFQYYREEENGRGNFPPRFSGLQFPNYSSELNVNALELDDSALYLCASSLARETQYFGPGTRLLVL.

This chain connects TRBV11-2 to TRBJ2-7; TRBD2 agrees at 12 bases. The CDR3 is 17 amino acids. Germline V gene lookup returns CDR1 SGHAT and CDR2 FQNNGV. Unmatched junction bases numbered 8, after V lost 3 bases and J lost 2 bases. CDR3 sequence: CASSFTVGLAGTYEQYF. The CDR3 DNA reads TGTGCCAGCAGCTTTACGGTAGGACTAGCGGGGACCTACGAGCAGTACTTC. Drawing the rest from reference TRBV11-2 and TRBJ2-7, the complete variable domain is EAGVAQSPRYKIIEKRQSVAFWCNPISGHATLYWYQQILGQGPKLLIQFQNNGVVDDSQLPKDRFSAERLKGVDSTLKIQPAKLEDSAVYLCASSFTVGLAGTYEQYFGPGTRLTVT.

CDR3 DNA sequence: TGTGCCAGCAGTAGAACTAGCGGCGTCAATGAGCAGTTCTTC. Its translation: CASSRTSGVNEQFF. The chain is built from TRBV2 and TRBJ2-1, with TRBD2 identical over 8 bases. The CDR3 consists of 14 residues. After removal of 5 bases from V and 6 bases from J, the junction contained 6 bases not matched to a gene. Germline CDR1 and CDR2: SNHLY and FYNNEI.

V gene TRBV4-3 combines with J gene TRBJ2-3; 13 bases line up with TRBD2. Germline V gene lookup returns CDR1 LGHNA and CDR2 YSLEER. J was trimmed by 0 bases and V by 0 bases; bases with no gene match: 9. CDR3 size: 20 residues. DNA of the CDR3: TGCGCCAGCAGCCAAGATTCCGGACTAGCGGGAGCACTTAGCACAGATACGCAGTATTTT. Residues: CASSQDSGLAGALSTDTQYF.

This clone has just one count. This sequence joins TRBV19 and TRBJ2-2; 8 bases map to TRBD1. The J segment lost 6 bases and the V segment lost 9 bases, leaving 15 bases of the junction unmatched. The germline CDR1 and CDR2 sequences are LNHDA and SQIVND (reference sequence). The length of the CDR3 is 16 residues. CDR3 DNA: TGTGCCAGCTGGGACAGGCCTAACACCCTCGCCGGGGAGCTGTTTTTT. Translating gives CASWDRPNTLAGELFF.

As concerns this clone: Other DNA sequences within the sample encode an identical CDR3. The CDR3 region is CSVDRYQETQYF. As DNA, the CDR3 is TGCAGCGTCGACAGATACCAAGAGACCCAGTACTTC. The rearrangement links TRBV29-1 to TRBJ2-5; weak D call: TRBD1 (5 bases). Germline loops: CDR1 SQVTM, CDR2 ANQGSEA. The V and J ends lost 6 bases and 0 bases respectively, with 8 bases between them. This CDR3 contains 12 residues.

This clone has a single count. The V call is TRBV28, the J call TRBJ1-1, with D perhaps matching TRBD1 (5 bases). Germline CDR1 reads MDHEN; CDR2 reads SYDVKM. The V and J ends lost 7 bases and 3 bases respectively, with 6 bases between them. The CDR3 sequence is 11 residues long. Here the CDR3 reads CASTTDTEAFF. CDR3 bases: TGTGCCAGCACGACAGACACTGAAGCTTTCTTT. The full variable domain, completed using reference TRBV28 and TRBJ1-1, is DVKVTQSSRYLVKRTGEKVFLECVQDMDHENMFWYRQDPGLGLRLIYFSYDVKMKEKGDIPEGYSVSREKKERFSLILESASTNQTSMYLCASTTDTEAFFGQGTRLTVV.

The rearrangement joins TRBV19 to TRBJ2-5; 15 bases agree with TRBD2. V lost 6 bases and J lost 4; bases outside the gene matches: 12. CDR1 and CDR2 from the germline V gene are LNHDA and SQIVND (reference sequence). The CDR3 has 18 amino acids. CDR3 protein: CASSGHGLAGGFRETQYF. As DNA, the CDR3 is TGTGCCAGTAGCGGACACGGACTAGCGGGAGGGTTTCGAGAGACCCAGTACTTC.

The rearrangement joins TRBV6-6 to TRBJ2-3, with D maybe TRBD2 (6 bases). CDR1 and CDR2 (germline): MNHNY, SVGAGI (reference sequence). V lost 3 bases, J lost 4 bases, and 14 bases lay in between. The length of the CDR3 is 15 residues. This CDR3 reads CASSYPGSLADTQYF. DNA for the CDR3: TGTGCCAGCAGTTATCCCGGGAGCCTTGCAGATACGCAGTATTTT.

This clone has only a few counts. V is TRBV13 and J is TRBJ1-1; D unclear. Germline lookup yields CDR1 PRHDT and CDR2 FYEKMQ (reference sequence). The CDR3 totals 14 residues. The ends were cut back, 0 bases at V and 4 bases at J, with 9 bases in the middle. The CDR3: CASSLGSVSTEAFF. For the CDR3, the DNA is TGTGCCAGCAGCTTAGGTTCTGTTTCCACTGAAGCTTTCTTT.

The CDR3, as DNA: TGTGCCAGCTCACCACGGTCAGAAAAACTGTTTTTT. This codes for CASSPRSEKLFF. The gene calls are TRBV18 and TRBJ1-4; no clear D. The CDR3 consists of 12 residues. The V end lost 1 base, the J end lost 8 bases, and 5 bases lay between the germline ends. In germline, CDR1 is KGHSH, CDR2 LQKENI.

The chain couples TRBV30 to TRBJ1-6, with 10 bases aligning to TRBD1. J gave up 7 bases and V 3 bases, and 3 bases lay outside the gene matches. Germline V gene sequence: CDR1 GTSNPN, CDR2 SVGIG (reference sequence). There are 14 residues in the CDR3. The CDR3 nucleotides read TGTGCCTGGAGCCCGGGACAGGGGAATTCACCCCTCCACTTT. It codes for CAWSPGQGNSPLHF.

The rearrangement uses TRBV19 and TRBJ1-5, with TRBD1 matching over 7 bases. Trimming at V came to 6 bases and at J to 7 bases, leaving 18 bases not matched to a gene. The CDR3 runs to 17 residues. Germline V gene sequence: CDR1 LNHDA, CDR2 SQIVND (reference sequence). CDR3 residues: CASRKRGRGEWGQPQHF. CDR3 coding DNA: TGTGCCAGTAGGAAGAGAGGCAGGGGGGAATGGGGGCAGCCCCAGCATTTT.

The J gene is TRBJ1-6, the V gene TRBV2, with 7 nucleotides matching TRBD1. V dropped 7 bases and J dropped 7; count of bases not matched to a gene: 13. CDR1 is SNHLY, CDR2 FYNNEI, per germline. This CDR3 is built from 16 residues. The CDR3 protein is CASKSRTGTANSPLHF. CDR3 DNA sequence: TGTGCCAGCAAGAGCCGTACCGGGACAGCCAATTCACCCCTCCACTTT. Full variable domain (rest looked up from reference TRBV2 and TRBJ1-6): EPEVTQTPSHQVTQMGQEVILRCVPISNHLYFYWYRQILGQKVEFLVSFYNNEISEKSEIFDDQFSVERPDGSNFTLKIRSTKLEDSAMYFCASKSRTGTANSPLHFGNGTRLTVT.

Comment on this clone: This may be a read error: a much more frequent sequence differs by one nucleotide. Within the sample, other DNA sequences also encode this same CDR3. This sequence joins TRBV9 and TRBJ2-3; D is perhaps TRBD2 (6 bases). The ends were cut back, 3 bases at V and 0 bases at J, with 8 bases in the middle. The CDR3 contains 14 residues. From germline, CDR1 is SGDLS and CDR2 YYNGEE. Here the CDR3 DNA reads TGTGCCAGCAGCGCGGGGACTAGCACAGATACGCAGTATTTT. It is translated as CASSAGTSTDTQYF.

The chain is built from TRBV28 and TRBJ2-7, with 12 positions matching TRBD2. The CDR3 has 15 residues. Germline V gives CDR1 MDHEN, CDR2 SYDVKM. The V gene end was trimmed by 5 bases and the J gene end by 9 bases; junction bases not matched to a gene: 11. The CDR3: CASSLTSGSPRVQYF. The DNA of the CDR3 is TGTGCCAGCAGTCTGACTAGCGGGAGCCCCAGGGTGCAGTACTTC.

This chain joins TRBV7-8 and TRBJ2-7, with D unresolved. This CDR3 is built from 14 residues. The V and J ends lost 3 bases and 0 bases respectively, with 9 bases between them. Germline V lookup: CDR1 SGHVS, CDR2 FQNEAQ. CDR3 bases: TGTGCCAGCAGCTTTGACATCAGCTCCTACGAGCAGTACTTC. It specifies CASSFDISSYEQYF.

The chain is built from TRBV9 and TRBJ2-3; no clear D gene. The germline gives CDR1 SGDLS, CDR2 YYNGEE. V was pared by 1 base and J by 9 bases, with 12 bases between. The CDR3 is 13 amino acids. The CDR3 DNA sequence: TGTGCCAGCAGCGTAAACCCCCAGGACACGCAGTATTTT. This translates into CASSVNPQDTQYF.

The J gene is TRBJ1-2, the V gene TRBV18, with 8 bases that match TRBD1. The CDR3 is 14 amino acids. The V gene's germline CDR1 is KGHSH and CDR2 LQKENI. Trimming removed 5 bases from V and 5 bases from J; junction bases left unmatched: 7. CDR3 sequence reads: CASSNRGMDYGYTF. The CDR3 DNA reads as TGTGCCAGCTCAAACAGGGGGATGGATTATGGCTACACCTTC. Filled out from reference TRBV18 and TRBJ1-2, the complete variable domain reads NAGVMQNPRHLVRRRGQEARLRCSPMKGHSHVYWYRQLPEEGLKFMVYLQKENIIDESGMPKERFSAEFPKEGPSILRIQQVVRGDSAAYFCASSNRGMDYGYTFGSGTRLTVV.

The chain employs TRBV5-1 and TRBJ2-6; maybe TRBD1 (5 bases). Deletions cut 6 bases from V and 0 bases from J, with 13 bases between. There are 16 residues in the CDR3. From germline, CDR1 is SGHRS and CDR2 YFSETQ. CDR3 loop: CASKETVSSGANVLTF. The CDR3 nucleotides read TGCGCCAGCAAGGAGACAGTAAGCTCTGGGGCCAACGTCCTGACTTTC.

DNA for the CDR3: TGTGCCAGCAGGCGCTCAGGGTCGGGCGGCTACACCTTC. It specifies CASRRSGSGGYTF. This chain joins TRBV6-5 and TRBJ1-2; D possibly corresponds to TRBD1 (5 bases). Trimming stripped 6 bases from V and 8 bases from J, with 16 bases between. The CDR3 loop spans 13 amino acids. The germline V gene encodes CDR1 MNHEY and CDR2 SVGAGI.

The rearrangement joins TRBV6-4 to TRBJ1-2; 11 bases align to TRBD1. This CDR3 is 15 amino acids long. Trimming at V came to 6 bases and at J to 5 bases, leaving 8 bases not matched to a gene. Germline V CDR1 and CDR2: MRHNA, SNTAGT. As DNA, the CDR3 is TGTGCCAGCAGCACCGGGACAGGGGGAAAGTATGGCTACACCTTC. Protein: CASSTGTGGKYGYTF.

V usage is TRBV19 and J usage is TRBJ2-2, with 7 bases matching TRBD1. CDR1 is LNHDA, CDR2 SQIVND, per germline (reference sequence). There are 14 residues in the CDR3. After removal of 8 bases from V and 5 bases from J, the junction contained 8 bases not matched to a gene. CDR3 region: CASLGGGLTGELFF. CDR3 DNA: TGTGCCAGTTTAGGGGGCGGATTGACCGGGGAGCTGTTTTTT.